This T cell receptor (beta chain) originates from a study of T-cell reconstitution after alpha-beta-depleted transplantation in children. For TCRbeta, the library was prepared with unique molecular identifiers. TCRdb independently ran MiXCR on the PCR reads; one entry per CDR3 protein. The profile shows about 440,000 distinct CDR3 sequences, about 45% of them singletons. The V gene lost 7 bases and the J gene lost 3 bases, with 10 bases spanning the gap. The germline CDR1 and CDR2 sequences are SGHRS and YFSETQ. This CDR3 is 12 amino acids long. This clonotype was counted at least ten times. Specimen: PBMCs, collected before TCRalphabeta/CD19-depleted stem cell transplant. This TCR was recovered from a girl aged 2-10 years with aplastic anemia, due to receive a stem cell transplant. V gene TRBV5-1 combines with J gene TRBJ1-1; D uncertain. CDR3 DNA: TGCGCCAGCGGCAGGAAGGACACTGAAGCTTTCTTT. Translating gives CASGRKDTEAFF. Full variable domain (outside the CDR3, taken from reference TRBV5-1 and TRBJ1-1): KAGVTQTPRYLIKTRGQQVTLSCSPISGHRSVSWYQQTPGQGLQFLFEYFSETQRNKGNFPGRFSGRQFSNSRSEMNVSTLELGDSALYLCASGRKDTEAFFGQGTRLTVV.